The rows below give T cell receptor beta chains drawn from one sample of a study of liver allograft versus peripheral blood T cells. TCRdb passed the reads through MiXCR, listing each CDR3 protein once. This sample has 5,500 to 7,500 distinct CDR3 sequences, with 17% found just once. Receptors were obtained from a human patient who had a liver transplant. Some T cells may originate from the graft donor. The CDR3 runs from the conserved cysteine through the conserved F or W. A D gene is named only where the DNA matches it firmly. A clone size is listed for some rows: how often the clone was seen (once, few, many), or a class if it is expanded.

V gene	clone size	D gene	J gene	CDR3 DNA	CDR3 protein
TRBV20-1	.	TRBD1	TRBJ1-1	TGCAGTGCTCCCGGGACAGCCAGGAACACTGAAGCTTTCTTT	CSAPGTARNTEAFF
TRBV5-4	medium-sized	TRBD1	TRBJ2-2	TGTGCCAGCAGCTTGGAGGGCGACAGGGGGACCGGGGAGCTGTTTTTT	CASSLEGDRGTGELFF
TRBV5-1	once	.	TRBJ1-1	TGCGCCAGCAGCTTGTCGGGGGAGAACACTGAAGCTTTCTTT	CASSLSGENTEAFF
TRBV6-5	medium-sized	.	TRBJ2-7	TGTGCCAGCAGTTACCTGGAGGGGGGGAGCGAGCAGTACTTC	CASSYLEGGSEQYF
TRBV9	.	TRBD2	TRBJ2-7	TGTGCCAGCAGCGTAGGGTCGGGGATAGCGGGAGTCTTCTACGAGCAGTACTTC	CASSVGSGIAGVFYEQYF
TRBV6-5	many	.	TRBJ1-2	TGTGCCAGCAGTGGTACAGGGTCCGGCTACACCTTC	CASSGTGSGYTF
TRBV7-9	.	TRBD2	TRBJ2-3	TGTGCCAGCAGCTTAGGGGGGACTAGCGGAAGCACAGATACGCAGTATTTT	CASSLGGTSGSTDTQYF
TRBV11-2	.	.	TRBJ1-2	TGTGCCAGCAGCCGCCCCGGACGGCGCTATGGCTACACCTTC	CASSRPGRRYGYTF
TRBV12-3/TRBV12-4	.	.	TRBJ1-5	TGTGCCAGCAGGGGACGCGCTGTCGGCAATCAGCCCCAGCATTTT	CASRGRAVGNQPQHF
TRBV5-1	few	.	TRBJ2-6	TGCGCCAGCAGCTTCAGGACCCACTCTGGGGCCAACGTCCTGACTTTC	CASSFRTHSGANVLTF
TRBV28	.	.	TRBJ1-2	TGTGCCACCCGAACGACAGCAAACTATGGCTACACCTTC	CATRTTANYGYTF
TRBV27	medium-sized	.	TRBJ1-5	TGTGCCAGCAGTACGGGGGTTCAGCCCCAGCATTTT	CASSTGVQPQHF
TRBV10-3	few	.	TRBJ2-7	TGTGCCATCAGTAAACGGGATCAAGAAGTCGAGCAGTACTTC	CAISKRDQEVEQYF